Shown below are 26 T cell receptor beta chains from a single sample sequenced in a study of T cells in Graves' hyperthyroidism and ophthalmopathy. What was amplified from RNA transcripts were TCR beta CDR3 regions. Researchers ran a first-round RT-PCR on the TCR CDR3 using the HTBI primer set. TCRdb reprocessed the multiplex PCR reads with MiXCR, giving one entry per CDR3 protein. The data show about 290,000 distinct CDR3 sequences, with around 15% seen just once and 7.9% held by the top ten. The sample comprised blood. The receptors originated from a woman between 40 and 55 years old with Graves' hyperthyroidism.

This clonotype came up many times. This chain connects TRBV10-3 to TRBJ2-7; D possibly corresponds to TRBD2 (5 bases). V lost 10 bases to trimming and J lost 2 bases, with 21 bases between them. CDR1 and CDR2 (germline): ENHRY, SYGVKD. The CDR3 loop spans 15 amino acids. CDR3: CATGLRTVGTYEQYF. DNA for the CDR3: TGTGCCACGGGCCTTAGGACTGTGGGGACCTACGAGCAGTACTTC.

The table lists this clonotype with many counts. The chain carries TRBV11-2 and TRBJ2-7; D is unresolved. The CDR3 totals 11 residues. With 4 bases removed from V and 4 bases from J, the gap between germline ends came to 5 bases. From germline, CDR1 is SGHAT and CDR2 FQNNGV. In nucleotides, the CDR3 is TGTGCCAGCAGCTCTTATTACGAGCAGTACTTC. Its protein product is CASSSYYEQYF.

The sample holds many counts of this clonotype. The chain couples TRBV11-2 to TRBJ2-7, with D unresolved. Trimming took 4 bases from V and 1 from J, leaving 11 bases between them. The germline CDR1 and CDR2 sequences are SGHAT and FQNNGV. The CDR3 totals 14 residues. The CDR3 region is CASSSDRLSYEQYF. The CDR3 DNA reads TGTGCCAGCAGCTCAGATCGACTGTCCTACGAGCAGTACTTC.

The chain carries TRBV6-1 and TRBJ2-7, with D possibly TRBD1 on 6 matching bases. The CDR3 loop spans 14 amino acids. The germline V gene encodes CDR1 MNHNS and CDR2 SASEGT. The V end was cut by 9 bases, the J end by 1 base, with 16 bases between. CDR3 in DNA: TGTGCCAGTAAACCCTTAGGGGGATCCTACGAGCAGTACTTC. This encodes CASKPLGGSYEQYF.

This clonotype was seen many times. V is TRBV6-2 or TRBV6-3 and J is TRBJ1-5; D is undetermined. V was clipped by 7 bases and J by 7 bases, with 17 bases between them. Germline assignment: CDR1 MNHEY and CDR2 SVGEGT. This CDR3 is 14 amino acids long. The CDR3 loop is CASIEGGGRQPQHF. The CDR3 DNA reads as TGTGCCAGCATCGAGGGAGGCGGGCGGCAGCCCCAGCATTTT.

This clonotype was picked up many times. CDR3 coding DNA: TGTGCCAGCAGGGGATTGGGTCCCGGCTACACCTTC. Its translation is CASRGLGPGYTF. This chain links TRBV2 with TRBJ1-2; no definite D call. Germline values: CDR1 SNHLY, CDR2 FYNNEI. The CDR3 has 12 residues. V was trimmed by 6 bases and J by 8 bases, leaving 13 bases between them.

The chain couples TRBV12-3 or TRBV12-4 to TRBJ2-2, with D hard to call. V was shortened by 3 bases and J by 5 bases, with 13 bases between the two germline ends. The CDR3 totals 15 residues. CDR3 nucleotide sequence: TGTGCCAGCAGTTTGTTCGAACAAAAAACCGGGGAGCTGTTTTTT. This codes for CASSLFEQKTGELFF.

There are many counts of this clonotype. This chain links TRBV20-1 with TRBJ2-7, with no clear D. Germline CDR1 is DFQATT and CDR2 is SNEGSKA (reference sequence). With 0 bases removed from V and 3 bases from J, the gap between germline ends came to 6 bases. The CDR3 runs 12 residues. CDR3 protein: CSARDRRYEQYF. In DNA form, the CDR3 reads TGCAGTGCTAGAGATCGGCGCTACGAGCAGTACTTC.

This clonotype was seen many times. This chain joins TRBV10-1 and TRBJ1-1, with D uncertain. CDR3 size: 12 residues. Trimming took off 3 bases at V and 10 bases at J, with 12 bases between the two ends. The germline V gene encodes CDR1 WNHNN and CDR2 SYGVQD (reference sequence). The CDR3 is CASSDTATSAFF. As DNA, the CDR3 is TGCGCCAGCAGTGACACAGCAACCTCAGCTTTCTTT.

This clonotype occurred many times. J is TRBJ2-1 and V is TRBV2; 7 bases are a match to TRBD1. The CDR3 spans 12 residues. The junction had 2 bases not matched to a gene; V was cut back by 4 bases and J by 8 bases. Germline loops: CDR1 SNHLY, CDR2 FYNNEI. The CDR3 DNA reads TGTGCCAGCAGTGTGGGGACAGATGAGCAGTTCTTC. Protein: CASSVGTDEQFF.

This clonotype was seen more than once but under ten times. J is TRBJ2-6 and V is TRBV5-8; D not resolved. The CDR3 consists of 16 residues. V was clipped by 2 bases and J by 4 bases, with 13 bases between them. Germline lookup yields CDR1 SGHTS and CDR2 YDEGEE. CDR3 in DNA: TGTGCCAGCAGCTTATTGTCGGTGTTGGGGGCCAACGTCCTGACTTTC. It yields the protein CASSLLSVLGANVLTF.

This clonotype has a count of ten or more. The gene calls are TRBV28 and TRBJ2-7; 12 positions match TRBD2. Germline V lookup: CDR1 MDHEN, CDR2 SYDVKM. The ends lost 6 bases at V and 3 bases at J; junction bases unmatched: 6. The CDR3 has 15 residues. CDR3 in DNA: TGTGCCAGCAGCCAGACTAGCGGGGGTAGCTACGAGCAGTACTTC. Translation: CASSQTSGGSYEQYF.

This clonotype was counted at least ten times. V gene TRBV27 combines with J gene TRBJ1-2; weak D call: TRBD1 (6 bases). The CDR3 consists of 15 residues. Germline CDR1 reads MNHEY; CDR2 reads SMNVEV (reference sequence). Trimming left V 5 bases short and J 0 bases short, with 13 bases between. The CDR3, as DNA: TGTGCCAGCAGTGATACAGGGAGGGCTAACTATGGCTACACCTTC. Amino acids: CASSDTGRANYGYTF.

This clonotype has ten or more counts. The J gene is TRBJ2-7, the V gene TRBV10-3; 8 nucleotides agree with TRBD1. Germline lookup yields CDR1 ENHRY and CDR2 SYGVKD. This CDR3 contains 14 residues. V gave up 9 bases and J gave up 3 bases; unmatched junction bases: 10. DNA for the CDR3: TGTGCCATAAGAGGGACAGGAGGGGACTACGAGCAGTACTTC. Residues: CAIRGTGGDYEQYF.

The chain employs TRBV4-1 and TRBJ1-2, with D tentatively TRBD1 (6 bases). The CDR3 spans 16 residues. The germline gives CDR1 MGHRA, CDR2 YSYEKL. V lost 1 base and J 4 bases, leaving 16 bases between the germline ends. The CDR3 region has the DNA TGCGCCAGCAGCCAAGCGGTGGGGGGGGCTATCTATGGCTACACCTTC. Protein: CASSQAVGGAIYGYTF.

This clonotype was observed many times. This rearrangement joins TRBV7-8 to TRBJ2-3; a weak D match, TRBD1 (6 bases). From germline, CDR1 is SGHVS and CDR2 FQNEAQ. This CDR3 region has 16 residues. With 4 bases removed from V and 0 bases from J, the gap between germline ends came to 14 bases. CDR3 coding DNA: TGTGCCAGCAGCTCTGCCGGGACATCTAGCACAGATACGCAGTATTTT. This sequence encodes CASSSAGTSSTDTQYF. Variable domain in full (rest from reference TRBV7-8 and TRBJ2-3): GAGVSQSPRYKVAKRGQDVALRCDPISGHVSLFWYQQALGQGPEFLTYFQNEAQLDKSGLPSDRFFAERPEGSVSTLKIQRTQQEDSAVYLCASSSAGTSSTDTQYFGPGTRLTVL.

This clonotype was detected only a few times. J is TRBJ2-2 and V is TRBV10-3; D possibly matches TRBD1 or TRBD2 (6 bases each). The CDR3 length is 13 residues. Trimming cost V 10 bases and J 5 bases, with 14 bases left between them. From germline, CDR1 is ENHRY and CDR2 SYGVKD. CDR3 amino acids: CATEGGDTGELFF. In DNA form, the CDR3 reads TGTGCCACAGAGGGGGGCGATACCGGGGAGCTGTTTTTT.

Ten or more counts support this clonotype. CDR3 bases: TGTGCCAGCAGTTTCCCAGGTGGAGATACGCAGTATTTT. Its translation is CASSFPGGDTQYF. This chain links TRBV27 with TRBJ2-3; D unclear. The CDR3 consists of 13 residues. Germline loops: CDR1 MNHEY, CDR2 SMNVEV (reference sequence). The V and J ends lost 3 bases and 5 bases respectively, with 9 bases between them.

This clonotype appeared a few times. The rearrangement uses TRBV4-1 and TRBJ2-7; 10 positions match TRBD1. The CDR3 consists of 17 residues. V lost 3 bases and J lost 2; bases outside the gene matches: 10. Germline CDR1 reads MGHRA; CDR2 reads YSYEKL. The CDR3 here is CASSQNPRTGGTYEQYF. The CDR3 bases are TGCGCCAGCAGCCAGAACCCCCGGACAGGGGGAACCTACGAGCAGTACTTC.

This clonotype was detected only a few times. The rearrangement joins TRBV6-1 to TRBJ1-2; weak D call: TRBD1 (5 bases). The CDR3 has 13 amino acids. Trimming pared 5 bases from V and 5 bases from J, leaving 12 bases between. The germline V gene encodes CDR1 MNHNS and CDR2 SASEGT. The CDR3 reads CASSPGLLYGYTF. Written as DNA, the CDR3 is TGTGCCAGCAGTCCGGGACTTCTATATGGCTACACCTTC.

In this sample, this clonotype turned up many times. This chain joins TRBV10-3 and TRBJ1-2; D is unresolved. The CDR3 contains 13 residues. Trimming pared 11 bases from V and 0 bases from J, leaving 13 bases between. Germline V CDR1 and CDR2: ENHRY, SYGVKD. The CDR3 DNA is TGTGCCTCGCGGGGAGCTACTAACTATGGCTACACCTTC. Protein: CASRGATNYGYTF.

This clonotype was detected many times. The chain is built from TRBV12-3 or TRBV12-4 and TRBJ2-7, with D unclear. CDR3 size: 10 residues. V lost 5 bases and J lost 6, with 5 bases in between. The CDR3 reads CASSLLEQYF. CDR3 nucleotides: TGTGCCAGCAGTCTTCTCGAGCAGTACTTC.

This clonotype was picked up many times. This sequence joins TRBV28 and TRBJ1-2; 7 bases align to TRBD1. The germline CDR1 and CDR2 sequences are MDHEN and SYDVKM. The ends lost 2 bases at V and 5 bases at J; junction bases unmatched: 5. The length of the CDR3 is 14 residues. CDR3 DNA sequence: TGTGCCAGCAGTTTAGGGACAGCAACTTATGGCTACACCTTC. The encoded protein is CASSLGTATYGYTF.

Only a few counts were recorded for this clonotype. A clone one base away is much larger, so this may be a read error. Likely a read error: the CDR3 ends without its conserved phenylalanine or tryptophan. This rearrangement joins TRBV7-2 to TRBJ2-5, with a weak D call TRBD1 (6 bases). The CDR3 is 12 amino acids. With 6 bases removed from V and 1 base from J, the gap between germline ends came to 6 bases. The germline V gene encodes CDR1 SGHTA and CDR2 FQGNSA. Here the CDR3 DNA reads TGTGCCAGCAGGGACAGCCAAGAGACCCAGTACCTC. It is translated as CASRDSQETQYL.

There are many counts of this clonotype. V and J are TRBV3-1 and TRBJ1-5, with D unresolved. The CDR3 is 14 amino acids. Trimming stripped 0 bases from V and 6 bases from J, with 9 bases between. The germline V gene has CDR1 LGHDT and CDR2 YNNKEL (reference sequence). The CDR3 sequence is CASSQEFSFQPQHF. DNA of the CDR3: TGTGCCAGCAGCCAAGAGTTTAGCTTTCAGCCCCAGCATTTT. Using reference TRBV3-1 and TRBJ1-5 for the parts outside the CDR3, the full variable domain is DTAVSQTPKYLVTQMGNDKSIKCEQNLGHDTMYWYKQDSKKFLKIMFSYNNKELIINETVPNRFSPKSPDKAHLNLHINSLELGDSAVYFCASSQEFSFQPQHFGDGTRLSIL.

This clonotype was observed a handful of times. The chain couples TRBV10-3 to TRBJ2-3; the D is unclear. The length of the CDR3 is 12 residues. CDR1 is ENHRY and CDR2 is SYGVKD in the germline V gene. Trimming took off 2 bases at V and 1 base at J, with 1 base between the two ends. The CDR3 DNA is TGTGCCATCAGTGAGCGCACAGATACGCAGTATTTT. It is translated as CAISERTDTQYF.